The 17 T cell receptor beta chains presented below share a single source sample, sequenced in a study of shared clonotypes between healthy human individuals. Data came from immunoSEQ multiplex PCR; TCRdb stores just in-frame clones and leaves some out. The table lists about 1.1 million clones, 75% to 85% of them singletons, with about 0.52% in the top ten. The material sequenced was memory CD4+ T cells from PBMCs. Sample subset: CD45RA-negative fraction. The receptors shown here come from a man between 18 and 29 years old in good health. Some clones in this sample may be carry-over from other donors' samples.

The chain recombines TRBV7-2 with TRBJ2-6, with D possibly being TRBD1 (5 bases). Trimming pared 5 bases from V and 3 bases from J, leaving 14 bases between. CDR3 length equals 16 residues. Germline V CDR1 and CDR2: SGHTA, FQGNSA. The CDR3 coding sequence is TGTGCCAGCAGCGTTTACCAGGGTTATGGGGCCAACGTCCTGACTTTC. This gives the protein CASSVYQGYGANVLTF.

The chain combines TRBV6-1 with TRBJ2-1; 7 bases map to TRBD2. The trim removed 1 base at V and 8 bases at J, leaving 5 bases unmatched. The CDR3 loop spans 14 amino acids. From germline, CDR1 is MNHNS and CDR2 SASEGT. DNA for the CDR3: TGTGCCAGCAGTGAAGTGGGAGGGGCTGATGAGCAGTTCTTC. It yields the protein CASSEVGGADEQFF.

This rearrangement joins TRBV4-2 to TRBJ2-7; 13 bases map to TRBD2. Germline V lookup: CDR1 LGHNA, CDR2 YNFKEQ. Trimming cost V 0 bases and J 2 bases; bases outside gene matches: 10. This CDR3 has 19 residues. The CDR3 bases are TGTGCCAGCAGCCAAGATAGACTTGGACTAGCGGGAGAGACCTACGAGCAGTACTTC. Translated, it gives CASSQDRLGLAGETYEQYF.

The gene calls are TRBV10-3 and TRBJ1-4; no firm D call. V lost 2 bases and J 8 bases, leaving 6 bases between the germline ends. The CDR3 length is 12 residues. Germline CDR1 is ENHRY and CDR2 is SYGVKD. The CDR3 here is CAISEEEEKLFF. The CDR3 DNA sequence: TGTGCCATCAGTGAGGAGGAAGAAAAACTGTTTTTT.

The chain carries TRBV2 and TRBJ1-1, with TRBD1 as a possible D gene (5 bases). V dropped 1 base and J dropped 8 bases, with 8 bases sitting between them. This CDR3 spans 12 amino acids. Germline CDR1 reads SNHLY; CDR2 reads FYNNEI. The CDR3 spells CASSEDRPEAFF. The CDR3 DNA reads TGTGCCAGCAGTGAAGACAGGCCGGAAGCTTTCTTT. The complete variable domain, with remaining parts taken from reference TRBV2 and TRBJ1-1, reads EPEVTQTPSHQVTQMGQEVILRCVPISNHLYFYWYRQILGQKVEFLVSFYNNEISEKSEIFDDQFSVERPDGSNFTLKIRSTKLEDSAMYFCASSEDRPEAFFGQGTRLTVV.

Here the CDR3 reads CASSQVLAGGNTQYF. CDR3 nucleotide sequence: TGTGCCAGCAGCCAAGTCCTAGCGGGAGGGAATACGCAGTATTTT. The gene calls are TRBV4-2 and TRBJ2-3, with 12 bases identical to TRBD2. V lost 1 base, J lost 7 bases, and 3 bases stayed unmatched. The CDR3 runs 15 residues. Germline values: CDR1 LGHNA, CDR2 YNFKEQ.

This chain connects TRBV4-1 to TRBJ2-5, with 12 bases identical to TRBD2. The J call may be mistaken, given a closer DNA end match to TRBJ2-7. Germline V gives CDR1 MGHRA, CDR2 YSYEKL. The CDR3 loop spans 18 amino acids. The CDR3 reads CASSQEPSGRAFSYEQYF. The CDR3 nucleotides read TGCGCCAGCAGCCAAGAACCTAGCGGGAGGGCCTTCTCCTACGAGCAGTACTTC.

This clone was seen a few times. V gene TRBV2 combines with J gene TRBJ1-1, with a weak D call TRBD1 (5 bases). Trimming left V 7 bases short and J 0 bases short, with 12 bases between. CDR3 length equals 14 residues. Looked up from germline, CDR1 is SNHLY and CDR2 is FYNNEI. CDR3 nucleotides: TGTGCCAGCAACCGACGGGGACTGAACACTGAAGCTTTCTTT. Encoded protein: CASNRRGLNTEAFF.

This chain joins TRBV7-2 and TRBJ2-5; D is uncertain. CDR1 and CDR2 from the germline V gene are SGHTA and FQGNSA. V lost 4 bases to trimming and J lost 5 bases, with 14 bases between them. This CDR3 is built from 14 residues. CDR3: CASSSVNSRETQYF. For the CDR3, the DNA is TGTGCCAGCAGCTCGGTCAACAGTCGGGAGACCCAGTACTTC.

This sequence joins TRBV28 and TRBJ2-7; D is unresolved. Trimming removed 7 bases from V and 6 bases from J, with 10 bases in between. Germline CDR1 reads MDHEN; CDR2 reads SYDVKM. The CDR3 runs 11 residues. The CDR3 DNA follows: TGTGCCAGCAACGCCCCCCCCGAGCAGTACTTC. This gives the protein CASNAPPEQYF.

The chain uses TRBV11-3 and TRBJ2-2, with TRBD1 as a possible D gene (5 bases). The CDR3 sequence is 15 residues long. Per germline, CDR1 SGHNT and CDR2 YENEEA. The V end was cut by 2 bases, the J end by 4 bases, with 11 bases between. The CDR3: CASSLKERGTGELFF. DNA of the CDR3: TGTGCCAGCAGCTTAAAGGAAAGGGGCACCGGGGAGCTGTTTTTT.

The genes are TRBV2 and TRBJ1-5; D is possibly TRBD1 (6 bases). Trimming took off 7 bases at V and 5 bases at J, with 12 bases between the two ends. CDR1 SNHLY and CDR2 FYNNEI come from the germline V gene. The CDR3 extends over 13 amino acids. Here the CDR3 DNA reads TGTGCCAGCAATACAGGGTTATATCAGCCCCAGCATTTT. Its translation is CASNTGLYQPQHF. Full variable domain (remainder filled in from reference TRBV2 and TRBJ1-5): EPEVTQTPSHQVTQMGQEVILRCVPISNHLYFYWYRQILGQKVEFLVSFYNNEISEKSEIFDDQFSVERPDGSNFTLKIRSTKLEDSAMYFCASNTGLYQPQHFGDGTRLSIL.

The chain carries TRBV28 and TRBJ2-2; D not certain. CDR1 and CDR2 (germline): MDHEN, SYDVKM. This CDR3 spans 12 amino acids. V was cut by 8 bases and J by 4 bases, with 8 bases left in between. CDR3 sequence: CASSRSTGELFF. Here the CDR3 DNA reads TGTGCCAGCTCGCGGAGCACCGGGGAGCTGTTTTTT. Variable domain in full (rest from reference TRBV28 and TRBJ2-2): DVKVTQSSRYLVKRTGEKVFLECVQDMDHENMFWYRQDPGLGLRLIYFSYDVKMKEKGDIPEGYSVSREKKERFSLILESASTNQTSMYLCASSRSTGELFFGEGSRLTVL.

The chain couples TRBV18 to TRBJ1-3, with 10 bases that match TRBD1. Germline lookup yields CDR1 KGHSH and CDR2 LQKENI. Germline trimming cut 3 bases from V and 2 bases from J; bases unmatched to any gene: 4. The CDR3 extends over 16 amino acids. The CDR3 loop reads CASSPVGTGAGNTIYF. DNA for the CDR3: TGTGCCAGCTCACCTGTCGGGACAGGGGCTGGAAACACCATATATTTT. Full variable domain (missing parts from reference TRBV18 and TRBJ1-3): NAGVMQNPRHLVRRRGQEARLRCSPMKGHSHVYWYRQLPEEGLKFMVYLQKENIIDESGMPKERFSAEFPKEGPSILRIQQVVRGDSAAYFCASSPVGTGAGNTIYFGEGSWLTVV.

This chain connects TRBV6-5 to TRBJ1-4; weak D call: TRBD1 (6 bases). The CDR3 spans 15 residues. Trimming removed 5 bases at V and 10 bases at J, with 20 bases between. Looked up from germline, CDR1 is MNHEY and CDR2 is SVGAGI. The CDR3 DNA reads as TGTGCCAGCAGTCCTACAGGGACTCGTAACGGAAAACTGTTTTTT. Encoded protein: CASSPTGTRNGKLFF.

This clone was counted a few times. CDR3 loop: CASSQSLLEGNQPQHF. DNA for the CDR3: TGCGCCAGCAGCCAATCCCTTCTTGAGGGGAATCAGCCCCAGCATTTT. The rearrangement joins TRBV4-1 to TRBJ1-5; a weak D match, TRBD1 (5 bases). CDR3 length equals 16 residues. V dropped 2 bases and J dropped 4 bases, with 15 bases sitting between them. Germline CDR1 MGHRA, CDR2 YSYEKL.

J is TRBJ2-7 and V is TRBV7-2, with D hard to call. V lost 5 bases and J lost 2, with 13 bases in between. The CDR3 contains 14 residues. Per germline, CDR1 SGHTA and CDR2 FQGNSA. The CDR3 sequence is CASSGSPRPYEQYF. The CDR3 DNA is TGTGCCAGCAGCGGTAGCCCAAGGCCCTACGAGCAGTACTTC.